Below, 10 T cell receptor beta chains from the same sample are listed, as sequenced in a study of beta chain features in type 1 diabetes. The study reverse transcribed the entire isolated RNA, so it sequenced expressed TCRB transcripts. Sequenced by immunoSEQ multiplex PCR; TCRdb stores in-frame clones only, minus some. The table shows under 450,000 clones, with roughly 16% occurring only once. Material: naive CD4+ T cells from blood. All receptors derive from a young woman in good health.

This chain links TRBV15 with TRBJ1-3, with TRBD1 as a possible D gene (5 bases). The CDR3 is made up of 15 amino acids. Between the trimmed V and J ends, which lost 0 bases and 2 bases, there was a span of 8 bases. From germline, CDR1 is LNHNV and CDR2 YYDKDF (reference sequence). The CDR3 DNA is TGTGCCACCAGCAGAGATCGGGGGGCTGGAAACACCATATATTTT. It is translated as CATSRDRGAGNTIYF.

This clone has a handful of counts. The chain is built from TRBV19 and TRBJ1-1, with a tentative D call TRBD1 (6 bases). The germline gives CDR1 LNHDA, CDR2 SQIVND (reference sequence). Between the trimmed V and J ends, which lost 7 bases and 3 bases, there was a span of 12 bases. The CDR3 runs to 13 residues. CDR3 loop: CASIRGGYTEAFF. Written as DNA, the CDR3 is TGTGCCAGTATAAGAGGGGGATACACTGAAGCTTTCTTT.

This chain uses TRBV28 with TRBJ2-7; D remains unclear. The CDR3 length is 16 residues. Trimming cost V 5 bases and J 2 bases, with 19 bases left between them. The germline gives CDR1 MDHEN, CDR2 SYDVKM. DNA of the CDR3: TGTGCCAGCAGTCTCCCCAGGTTCCGGTTACCCTACGAGCAGTACTTC. This gives the protein CASSLPRFRLPYEQYF.

The CDR3 nucleotides are TGTGCCAGTAGCCCGTCTGATGGACTAGGGATAAATGAGCAGTTCTTC. Amino acids: CASSPSDGLGINEQFF. The chain combines TRBV19 with TRBJ2-1; 7 bases agree with TRBD2. CDR1 and CDR2 (germline): LNHDA, SQIVND (reference sequence). The CDR3 runs to 16 residues. J was trimmed by 7 bases and V by 6 bases; bases with no gene match: 15.

This chain connects TRBV30 to TRBJ2-7; 8 nucleotides align to TRBD1. This CDR3 contains 15 residues. The V gene end was trimmed by 2 bases and the J gene end by 5 bases; junction bases not matched to a gene: 11. From germline, CDR1 is GTSNPN and CDR2 SVGIG (reference sequence). The CDR3 protein is CAWSPKDRVRDEQYF. The CDR3 DNA is TGTGCCTGGAGTCCTAAGGACAGGGTAAGGGACGAGCAGTACTTC.

The chain has TRBV4-2 and TRBJ2-7, with D perhaps matching TRBD1 (5 bases). Germline V lookup: CDR1 LGHNA, CDR2 YNFKEQ. The ends were cut back, 0 bases at V and 0 bases at J, with 9 bases in the middle. There are 15 residues in the CDR3. The CDR3 sequence: CASSQENTGSYEQYF. For the CDR3, the DNA is TGTGCCAGCAGCCAAGAAAACACAGGCTCCTACGAGCAGTACTTC.

This clone was seen more than once but under ten times. Here the CDR3 DNA reads TGTGCCTGGAGGACTAGCGGGAGTACCGGGGAGCTGTTTTTT. Protein sequence: CAWRTSGSTGELFF. This chain uses TRBV30 with TRBJ2-2, with 12 positions matching TRBD2. Trimming removed 3 bases from V and 5 bases from J; junction bases left unmatched: 1. Looked up from germline, CDR1 is GTSNPN and CDR2 is SVGIG (reference sequence). The CDR3 contains 14 residues.

This clone showed up just a few times. This sequence joins TRBV2 and TRBJ1-2; TRBD1 matches at 10 bases. Trimming took 4 bases from V and 3 from J; bases not matched to a gene: 5. The CDR3 runs to 15 residues. The germline CDR1 and CDR2 sequences are SNHLY and FYNNEI. The CDR3 DNA is TGTGCCAGCAGTGGCCGGGACAGGGGAGACTATGGCTACACCTTC. Translated: CASSGRDRGDYGYTF.

The rearrangement uses TRBV6-5 and TRBJ1-2; 8 nucleotides align to TRBD1. Germline CDR1 MNHEY, CDR2 SVGAGI. The CDR3 length is 14 residues. Trimming took 3 bases from V and 7 from J; bases not matched to a gene: 7. The CDR3 is CASSYRTGTGGYTF. The CDR3 nucleotides are TGTGCCAGCAGTTATCGGACAGGGACCGGTGGCTACACCTTC.

This clone showed up just a few times. This chain joins TRBV5-4 and TRBJ2-7; 11 nucleotides match TRBD2. The germline CDR1 and CDR2 sequences are SGHNT and YYREEE (reference sequence). The CDR3 is made up of 17 amino acids. J lost 0 bases, V lost 6 bases, and 11 bases had no gene match. The CDR3 DNA reads as TGTGCCAGCACTCTATATCGTAGCGGGAGGGCCTCCTACGAGCAGTACTTC. Translation gives CASTLYRSGRASYEQYF.